The 32 T cell receptor beta chains listed next were all sequenced from one sample in a study of a mutant IDH1 vaccine in newly diagnosed glioma. Specified time point: week 11, during vaccination. Vaccinated patients received 300 ug of mutant IDH1 20-mer peptide per dose, with topical imiquimod. Profiled with immunoSEQ multiplex PCR; TCRdb holds only in-frame clones, not every one. Of some 130,000 clones in the sample, 80% are singletons; the top ten hold 5% to 7%. Which antigens these TCRs recognize remains unknown. Specimen: PBMCs, collected from a glioma patient whose treatment included an IDH1 peptide vaccine. The receptors derive from a man between 35 and 55 years old with glioma.

This rearrangement joins TRBV28 to TRBJ1-5; tentative D call: TRBD1 (6 bases). Germline-derived CDR1 and CDR2 are MDHEN and SYDVKM. V was cut by 4 bases and J by 1 base, with 14 bases left in between. CDR3 length: 16 amino acids. CDR3 protein: CASSSVQGHSNQPQHF. CDR3 bases: TGTGCCAGCAGTTCAGTCCAGGGGCACAGCAATCAGCCCCAGCATTTT.

This clone appeared a single time. The chain links TRBV28 to TRBJ1-2, with D unclear. This CDR3 comprises 11 residues. From germline, CDR1 is MDHEN and CDR2 SYDVKM. Trimming pared 6 bases from V and 3 bases from J, leaving 5 bases between. CDR3 coding DNA: TGTGCCAGCAGCCCTCACTATGGCTACACCTTC. Amino acid sequence: CASSPHYGYTF.

This chain connects TRBV5-6 to TRBJ2-5; D is perhaps TRBD2 (7 bases). V lost 7 bases to trimming and J lost 11 bases, with 24 bases between them. The CDR3 runs 14 residues. CDR1 is SGHDT, CDR2 YYEEEE, per germline. Here the CDR3 DNA reads TGTGCCAGCCATACCACCCGGGGGGCTCGTGAGCAGTACTTC. Translated, it gives CASHTTRGAREQYF.

This clone was recorded once. The rearrangement links TRBV10-3 to TRBJ1-2; 9 nucleotides match TRBD1. Germline V gene lookup returns CDR1 ENHRY and CDR2 SYGVKD. There are 16 residues in the CDR3. Unmatched junction bases numbered 8, after V lost 3 bases and J lost 3 bases. CDR3 sequence: CAISEPGQGVDYGYTF. CDR3 coding DNA: TGTGCCATCAGTGAACCGGGACAGGGAGTTGACTATGGCTACACCTTC.

This chain uses TRBV18 with TRBJ2-4; D is possibly TRBD1 (6 bases). The V end lost 4 bases, the J end lost 5 bases, and 12 bases lay between the germline ends. The CDR3 totals 14 residues. The germline CDR1 and CDR2 sequences are KGHSH and LQKENI. CDR3 bases: TGTGCCAGCTCACACCGGACAGAGGAAAACATTCAGTACTTC. Protein: CASSHRTEENIQYF.

This clone was counted only a few times. This sequence joins TRBV4-3 and TRBJ1-2; 10 bases agree with TRBD1. The CDR3 extends over 16 amino acids. V shed 3 bases and J 3 bases; nucleotides not matched to a gene: 7. The germline gives CDR1 LGHNA, CDR2 YSLEER. CDR3 nucleotide sequence: TGCGCCAGCAGCCAGGCGACAGGGGGCGAACACTATGGCTACACCTTC. It encodes CASSQATGGEHYGYTF.

The chain's CDR3 is CASSLDWGNYGYTF. The DNA for the CDR3 is TGTGCCAGCAGCTTAGATTGGGGCAACTATGGCTACACCTTC. This chain joins TRBV11-2 and TRBJ1-2, with a possible D match to TRBD1 (5 bases). CDR1 is SGHAT, CDR2 FQNNGV, per germline. The CDR3 length is 14 residues. The ends were cut back, 0 bases at V and 2 bases at J, with 7 bases in the middle. The entire variable domain, with the rest obtained from reference TRBV11-2 and TRBJ1-2, is as follows: EAGVAQSPRYKIIEKRQSVAFWCNPISGHATLYWYQQILGQGPKLLIQFQNNGVVDDSQLPKDRFSAERLKGVDSTLKIQPAKLEDSAVYLCASSLDWGNYGYTFGSGTRLTVV.

This clone appeared once. This chain links TRBV7-9 with TRBJ2-1; D unresolved. This CDR3 comprises 15 residues. Trimming removed 4 bases at V and 6 bases at J, with 16 bases between. Germline loops: CDR1 SEHNR, CDR2 FQNEAQ (reference sequence). In DNA, the CDR3 is TGTGCCAGCAGCTGGTCCGGCGTCAAAGCCAATGAGCAGTTCTTC. It translates to CASSWSGVKANEQFF.

This chain joins TRBV2 and TRBJ2-1, with 10 bases that match TRBD2. J lost 9 bases, V lost 2 bases, and 7 bases had no gene match. This CDR3 comprises 15 residues. CDR1 and CDR2 (germline): SNHLY, FYNNEI. DNA for the CDR3: TGTGCCAGCAGTGAAACTAGCGGGGAGGGTAGTGAGCAGTTCTTC. Encoded protein: CASSETSGEGSEQFF.

The rearrangement joins TRBV5-1 to TRBJ1-2; TRBD1 agrees at 11 bases. The CDR3 sequence is 17 residues long. Germline V gene sequence: CDR1 SGHRS, CDR2 YFSETQ. V lost 6 bases to trimming and J lost 1 base; unmatched junction nucleotides: 11. Here the CDR3 reads CASKRWGQGEYNYGYTF. The CDR3 bases are TGCGCCAGCAAACGGTGGGGACAGGGGGAGTATAACTATGGCTACACCTTC.

CDR3 bases: TGTGCCAGCTCCCCCTCGACAGGGACGACGAACACTGAAGCTTTCTTT. Amino acid sequence: CASSPSTGTTNTEAFF. This chain links TRBV27 with TRBJ1-1, with 7 bases lining up with TRBD1. This CDR3 has 16 residues. Per germline, CDR1 MNHEY and CDR2 SMNVEV (reference sequence). With V trimmed by 8 bases and J by 1 base, 13 bases remained unmatched.

The genes are TRBV7-9 and TRBJ1-1; 8 bases are shared with TRBD1. V lost 5 bases and J lost 1; bases outside the gene matches: 6. From germline, CDR1 is SEHNR and CDR2 FQNEAQ (reference sequence). CDR3 length equals 15 residues. CDR3 bases: TGTGCCAGCAGCCCTTCAGGGGGCCCGAACACTGAAGCTTTCTTT. Its translation: CASSPSGGPNTEAFF.

CDR3 in amino acids: CASSVGDESDSNQPQHF. The CDR3 DNA follows: TGTGCCAGCAGCGTAGGTGACGAGTCGGATAGCAATCAGCCCCAGCATTTT. The chain employs TRBV9 and TRBJ1-5; D is unclear. V was cut by 0 bases and J by 0 bases, with 13 bases left in between. The CDR3 runs 17 residues. Germline-derived CDR1 and CDR2 are SGDLS and YYNGEE.

The chain employs TRBV2 and TRBJ1-5; D may be TRBD1 (5 bases). The CDR3 covers 13 residues. The germline V and J ends were trimmed by 6 bases and 5 bases, with 11 bases remaining between them. The germline V gene has CDR1 SNHLY and CDR2 FYNNEI. The chain's CDR3 is CASRLTDYQPQHF. DNA for the CDR3: TGTGCCAGCAGACTGACAGACTATCAGCCCCAGCATTTT. The full variable domain, with the rest looked up from reference TRBV2 and TRBJ1-5, is EPEVTQTPSHQVTQMGQEVILRCVPISNHLYFYWYRQILGQKVEFLVSFYNNEISEKSEIFDDQFSVERPDGSNFTLKIRSTKLEDSAMYFCASRLTDYQPQHFGDGTRLSIL.

The chain has TRBV7-9 and TRBJ2-5, with TRBD1 matching 7 bases. The CDR3 sequence is 15 residues long. Germline V gene sequence: CDR1 SEHNR, CDR2 FQNEAQ (reference sequence). J gave up 3 bases and V 5 bases, and 9 bases lay outside the gene matches. CDR3 region: CASSTYGQVKETQYF. The CDR3 bases are TGTGCCAGCAGCACATACGGACAGGTCAAAGAGACCCAGTACTTC.

The J gene is TRBJ2-1, the V gene TRBV6-6, with a weak D call TRBD2 (6 bases). The CDR3 runs to 14 residues. Germline V gives CDR1 MNHNY, CDR2 SVGAGI (reference sequence). The germline V and J ends were trimmed by 7 bases and 7 bases, with 17 bases remaining between them. CDR3 DNA sequence: TGTGCCAGCACCCCCCTGGGTGGGAGGAATGAGCAGTTCTTC. Translation: CASTPLGGRNEQFF.

J is TRBJ1-5 and V is TRBV5-6, with TRBD1 matching 8 bases. This CDR3 spans 16 amino acids. Looked up from germline, CDR1 is SGHDT and CDR2 is YYEEEE. J gave up 6 bases and V 0 bases, and 8 bases lay outside the gene matches. The CDR3 sequence: CASSLADQGATQPQHF. Written as DNA, the CDR3 is TGTGCCAGCAGCTTGGCCGATCAGGGGGCGACTCAGCCCCAGCATTTT.

A few counts support this clone. The CDR3 nucleotides read TGCGCCAGCAGCCAGAAGGGTCCCGCTGAAGCTTTCTTT. It specifies CASSQKGPAEAFF. The chain uses TRBV5-1 and TRBJ1-1; D not resolved. In germline, CDR1 is SGHRS, CDR2 YFSETQ. The V gene lost 4 bases and the J gene lost 6 bases, with 13 bases spanning the gap. The CDR3 extends over 13 amino acids.

The table lists this clone with a few counts. The chain combines TRBV6-5 with TRBJ1-1; no firm D call. The V gene lost 6 bases and the J gene lost 0 bases, with 8 bases spanning the gap. The CDR3 extends over 13 amino acids. CDR1 is MNHEY, CDR2 SVGAGI, per germline. CDR3: CASRKSMNTEAFF. As DNA, the CDR3 is TGTGCCAGCAGAAAGAGTATGAACACTGAAGCTTTCTTT.

The CDR3 bases are TGTGCCAGCAGCTCTACACATAGCAATCAGCCCCAGCATTTT. It translates to CASSSTHSNQPQHF. The V call is TRBV5-6, the J call TRBJ1-5, with D unresolved. Trimming cost V 3 bases and J 0 bases, with 7 bases left between them. There are 14 residues in the CDR3. From germline, CDR1 is SGHDT and CDR2 YYEEEE.

As for this clone: Other nucleotide sequences from this sample produce the same CDR3. This CDR3 reads CASSLTGGITGELFF. CDR3 DNA: TGTGCCAGCAGCCTAACGGGGGGTATCACCGGGGAGCTGTTTTTT. V is TRBV7-2 and J is TRBJ2-2; TRBD2 aligns across 7 bases. CDR1 and CDR2 from the germline V gene are SGHTA and FQGNSA. This CDR3 contains 15 residues. Trimming at V came to 5 bases and at J to 4 bases, leaving 7 bases not matched to a gene.

The J gene is TRBJ2-7, the V gene TRBV7-9, with D maybe TRBD1 (5 bases). V lost 1 base to trimming and J lost 5 bases, with 12 bases between them. Germline V gene lookup returns CDR1 SEHNR and CDR2 FQNEAQ (reference sequence). The CDR3 has 14 amino acids. Here the CDR3 DNA reads TGTGCCAGCAGCTTAGTGGCCAGGGCGAACGAGCAGTACTTC. This sequence encodes CASSLVARANEQYF.

In its sample, this clone was seen many times. The junction shows a germline mismatch at one end, possibly a read error. The chain is built from TRBV27 and TRBJ2-2; D call uncertain. This CDR3 has 14 amino acids. In germline, CDR1 is MNHEY, CDR2 SMNVEV (reference sequence). The CDR3 is CASSRGQNPGELFF. CDR3 DNA: TGTGCCAGCAGTCGTGGTCAGAACCCCGGGGAGCTGTTTTTT.

This clone was seen only a few times. The chain is built from TRBV9 and TRBJ1-4; a weak D match, TRBD1 (6 bases). This CDR3 region has 15 residues. Germline CDR1 is SGDLS and CDR2 is YYNGEE. The V gene lost 3 bases and the J gene lost 7 bases, with 16 bases spanning the gap. DNA for the CDR3: TGTGCCAGCAGCGGTGGACAGTTTGAAGGTGAAAAACTGTTTTTT. As protein: CASSGGQFEGEKLFF.

V gene TRBV5-1 combines with J gene TRBJ2-5, with D possibly being TRBD1 (6 bases). The CDR3 has 14 amino acids. Trimming removed 0 bases from V and 5 bases from J, with 11 bases in between. CDR1 is SGHRS and CDR2 is YFSETQ in the germline V gene. The CDR3 coding sequence is TGCGCCAGCAGCTTGGGCAGGGGAAGTGAGACCCAGTACTTC. Amino acid sequence: CASSLGRGSETQYF.

This clone was detected only a few times. J is TRBJ2-7 and V is TRBV23-1, with D possibly TRBD1 on 6 matching bases. TRBV23-1 is sorted into the ORF group, with uncertain function. This CDR3 has 21 amino acids. Trimming pared 3 bases from V and 2 bases from J, leaving 32 bases between. DNA for the CDR3: TGCGCCAGCAGTCATGGCCTACCGGGACACGCACGGCCGCGCCCCCCCTACGAGCAGTACTTC. Translated, it gives CASSHGLPGHARPRPPYEQYF.

The rearrangement joins TRBV7-9 to TRBJ2-3; tentative D call: TRBD2 (5 bases). Looked up from germline, CDR1 is SEHNR and CDR2 is FQNEAQ (reference sequence). Trimming pared 1 base from V and 4 bases from J, leaving 18 bases between. The CDR3 contains 17 residues. CDR3 DNA sequence: TGTGCCAGCAGCTTAGGCCGGACTCATAAACCCCCAGATACGCAGTATTTT. Its translation: CASSLGRTHKPPDTQYF.

The chain links TRBV18 to TRBJ2-7; a weak D match, TRBD2 (6 bases). The CDR3 has 15 residues. In germline, CDR1 is KGHSH, CDR2 LQKENI. The V end lost 4 bases, the J end lost 2 bases, and 15 bases lay between the germline ends. For the CDR3, the DNA is TGTGCCAGCTCACTCACTCGGGACTTCACCTACGAGCAGTACTTC. As protein: CASSLTRDFTYEQYF.

The rearrangement joins TRBV6-5 to TRBJ2-1; possibly TRBD1 for D (6 bases). This CDR3 is built from 15 residues. Per germline, CDR1 MNHEY and CDR2 SVGAGI. Trimming removed 1 base from V and 5 bases from J, with 12 bases in between. As DNA, the CDR3 is TGTGCCAGCAGTTACTGGCAGGGGTCTAACAATGAGCAGTTCTTC. Amino acid sequence: CASSYWQGSNNEQFF.

CDR3 coding DNA: TGTGCCAGCAGCTTAGTGTCCCGGAGCACAGATACGCAGTATTTT. Residues: CASSLVSRSTDTQYF. The chain links TRBV7-2 to TRBJ2-3; D ambiguous. The CDR3 consists of 15 residues. Trimming removed 1 base at V and 0 bases at J, with 8 bases between. Looked up from germline, CDR1 is SGHTA and CDR2 is FQGNSA.

The chain recombines TRBV2 with TRBJ2-4, with 7 bases lining up with TRBD1. This CDR3 contains 12 residues. V lost 10 bases and J lost 5; bases outside the gene matches: 5. Per the germline V gene, CDR1 is SNHLY and CDR2 is FYNNEI. CDR3 in amino acids: CATRTGENIQYF. CDR3 in DNA: TGTGCCACCAGGACAGGCGAAAACATTCAGTACTTC.

V usage is TRBV27 and J usage is TRBJ2-3; D assignment may be TRBD1 or TRBD2 (6 bases each). CDR1 and CDR2 from the germline V gene are MNHEY and SMNVEV (reference sequence). The V and J ends lost 9 bases and 8 bases respectively, with 9 bases between them. There are 10 residues in the CDR3. CDR3 region: CAREGVTQYF. The CDR3 coding sequence is TGTGCCAGGGAGGGGGTTACGCAGTATTTT.